The next 21 T cell receptor beta chains were all read from a single sample in a study of control samples from healthy donors and cancer patients. Only in-frame clones appear in the TCRdb table, and some are missing; sequencing was by immunoSEQ multiplex PCR. This sample has about 120,000 clones, with approximately 84% found just once. Sequenced input: blood. These receptors all come from a man aged 18 to 29 in good health.

The chain has TRBV5-4 and TRBJ2-2, with a weak D call TRBD2 (7 bases). The V end was cut by 6 bases, the J end by 0 bases, with 18 bases between. In germline, CDR1 is SGHNT, CDR2 YYREEE (reference sequence). The CDR3 contains 17 residues. The CDR3 protein is CASTGRGRTANTGELFF. The DNA of the CDR3 is TGTGCCAGCACGGGGAGGGGGAGGACAGCGAACACCGGGGAGCTGTTTTTT.

V and J are TRBV18 and TRBJ1-2; no clear D. Deletions cut 2 bases from V and 3 bases from J, with 19 bases between. The CDR3 extends over 17 amino acids. Germline V gives CDR1 KGHSH, CDR2 LQKENI. The CDR3 here is CASSPKLRFGVDYGYTF. The CDR3 DNA is TGTGCCAGCTCACCAAAGTTAAGGTTTGGAGTGGACTATGGCTACACCTTC.

The chain links TRBV3-1 (or the pseudogene TRBV3-2) to TRBJ1-2, with D possibly TRBD1 on 5 matching bases. V lost 4 bases to trimming and J lost 8 bases, with 20 bases between them. Germline lookup yields CDR1 LGHDT and CDR2 YNNKEL (reference sequence). The CDR3 consists of 15 residues. The CDR3 loop is CASSRLGEASEGYTF. The CDR3 bases are TGTGCCAGCAGCCGTCTAGGGGAGGCCTCGGAAGGCTACACCTTC.

CDR3 region: CSARDHSPYEQYF. CDR3 DNA: TGCAGCGCCCGGGACCACTCCCCATACGAGCAGTACTTC. The rearrangement joins TRBV29-1 to TRBJ2-7; perhaps D is TRBD1 or TRBD2 (5 bases each). Germline V lookup: CDR1 SQVTM, CDR2 ANQGSEA. CDR3 length: 13 amino acids. Trimming pared 7 bases from V and 4 bases from J, leaving 17 bases between.

The genes are TRBV5-1 and TRBJ2-7; 8 nucleotides agree with TRBD1. The CDR3 is made up of 14 amino acids. Germline V gene data show CDR1 as SGHRS and CDR2 as YFSETQ. The J segment lost 2 bases and the V segment lost 3 bases, leaving 4 bases of the junction unmatched. The DNA of the CDR3 is TGCGCCAGCAGCTGGGGGACAGGAGCCTACGAGCAGTACTTC. It specifies CASSWGTGAYEQYF.

The CDR3 DNA reads as TGTGCCATCAATAGCGGGAGAAGGCAAGAGACCCAGTACTTC. This sequence encodes CAINSGRRQETQYF. V gene TRBV10-3 combines with J gene TRBJ2-5, with TRBD2 matching over 9 bases. The CDR3 runs to 14 residues. In germline, CDR1 is ENHRY, CDR2 SYGVKD. Trimming at V came to 7 bases and at J to 2 bases, leaving 5 bases not matched to a gene.

This clone was picked up one time. The chain carries TRBV19 and TRBJ2-1, with D perhaps matching TRBD2 (5 bases). Trimming removed 6 bases at V and 9 bases at J, with 18 bases between. The CDR3 has 14 residues. The germline gives CDR1 LNHDA, CDR2 SQIVND (reference sequence). The CDR3 spells CASSSQGASSEQFF. The CDR3 coding sequence is TGTGCCAGTAGCTCCCAAGGAGCTAGCTCTGAGCAGTTCTTC.

J is TRBJ2-1 and V is TRBV28; D call uncertain. CDR1 MDHEN and CDR2 SYDVKM come from the germline V gene. The CDR3 runs to 12 residues. V was trimmed by 2 bases and J by 8 bases, leaving 7 bases between them. Here the CDR3 reads CASSLIGYEQFF. CDR3 coding DNA: TGTGCCAGCAGTTTAATAGGGTATGAGCAGTTCTTC.

This chain uses TRBV7-3 with TRBJ2-1; 7 nucleotides agree with TRBD2. With 5 bases clipped from V and 5 bases from J, the junction kept 9 bases outside the gene matches. Germline assignment: CDR1 SGHTA and CDR2 FQGTGA. There are 15 residues in the CDR3. CDR3 bases: TGTGCCAGCAGCACCTCGACGGGAGGCAACAATGAGCAGTTCTTC. As protein: CASSTSTGGNNEQFF.

This chain links TRBV9 with TRBJ1-6; no firm D call. V was clipped by 5 bases and J by 6 bases, with 12 bases between them. This CDR3 has 14 amino acids. From germline, CDR1 is SGDLS and CDR2 YYNGEE. The CDR3 region has the DNA TGTGCCAGCAGGCACACCGGGCTTAATTCACCCCTCCACTTT. It codes for CASRHTGLNSPLHF.

The chain is built from TRBV7-6 and TRBJ2-5; unclear D gene. The CDR3 is 12 residues long. Germline V gene data show CDR1 as SGHVS and CDR2 as FNYEAQ. V lost 2 bases to trimming and J lost 4 bases, with 5 bases between them. CDR3 in amino acids: CASSLSPETQYF. CDR3 DNA sequence: TGTGCCAGCAGCTTAAGTCCAGAGACCCAGTACTTC.

The V and J genes are TRBV11-2 and TRBJ2-2; D tentatively reads TRBD1 or TRBD2 (6 bases each). Trimming stripped 4 bases from V and 3 bases from J, with 12 bases between. The CDR3 length is 15 residues. Germline V gene sequence: CDR1 SGHAT, CDR2 FQNNGV. CDR3 residues: CASSSGARDTGELFF. The CDR3, as DNA: TGTGCCAGCAGCTCGGGGGCCAGGGACACCGGGGAGCTGTTTTTT.

The chain uses TRBV5-6 and TRBJ1-5; D not certain. Per germline, CDR1 SGHDT and CDR2 YYEEEE. Trimming cost V 0 bases and J 3 bases, with 10 bases left between them. This CDR3 is built from 15 residues. The CDR3 nucleotides are TGTGCCAGCAGCTTGGGCAGCCTCGACAATCAGCCCCAGCATTTT. Protein: CASSLGSLDNQPQHF.

This sequence joins TRBV11-2 and TRBJ2-1; TRBD2 matches at 11 bases. The germline V gene has CDR1 SGHAT and CDR2 FQNNGV. The CDR3 loop spans 16 amino acids. The V and J ends lost 5 bases and 0 bases, in that order; junction bases with no gene match: 3. The CDR3 sequence is CASSLTSGSSYNEQFF. In DNA form, the CDR3 reads TGTGCCAGCAGCCTAACTAGCGGGAGCTCCTACAATGAGCAGTTCTTC. Full variable domain (outside the CDR3, taken from reference TRBV11-2 and TRBJ2-1): EAGVAQSPRYKIIEKRQSVAFWCNPISGHATLYWYQQILGQGPKLLIQFQNNGVVDDSQLPKDRFSAERLKGVDSTLKIQPAKLEDSAVYLCASSLTSGSSYNEQFFGPGTRLTVL.

The J gene is TRBJ1-2, the V gene TRBV18; the match to TRBD1 covers 7 bases. Looked up from germline, CDR1 is KGHSH and CDR2 is LQKENI. The CDR3 has 16 amino acids. V was pared by 4 bases and J by 1 base, with 9 bases of the junction left unmatched. The CDR3 here is CASSHENRGLNYGYTF. CDR3 bases: TGTGCCAGCTCACACGAAAACAGGGGTCTTAACTATGGCTACACCTTC.

The chain joins TRBV10-3 to TRBJ2-7; 7 bases match TRBD1. The CDR3 is 16 residues long. CDR1 ENHRY and CDR2 SYGVKD come from the germline V gene. Unmatched junction bases numbered 10, after V lost 0 bases and J lost 5 bases. CDR3 in amino acids: CAISESQQGIRDEQYF. The CDR3 bases are TGTGCCATCAGTGAGTCGCAACAGGGGATTAGGGACGAGCAGTACTTC.

The chain uses TRBV5-1 and TRBJ2-7; tentative D call: TRBD2 (5 bases). The germline V gene has CDR1 SGHRS and CDR2 YFSETQ. This CDR3 has 17 residues. The ends were cut back, 1 base at V and 0 bases at J, with 17 bases in the middle. The CDR3: CASSLLAGPTSSYEQYF. DNA of the CDR3: TGCGCCAGCAGCTTGCTAGCCGGCCCGACGAGCTCCTACGAGCAGTACTTC.

V gene TRBV13 combines with J gene TRBJ2-5, with 7 bases aligning to TRBD2. With V trimmed by 0 bases and J by 4 bases, 11 bases remained unmatched. The CDR3 runs 17 residues. CDR1 is PRHDT and CDR2 is FYEKMQ in the germline V gene (reference sequence). The CDR3 DNA reads as TGTGCCAGCAGCTTAGGTTCTGGCGGGAGAATCGGAGAGACCCAGTACTTC. This gives the protein CASSLGSGGRIGETQYF.

The V gene is TRBV6-5, the J gene TRBJ1-5; TRBD1 is a possible D gene (5 bases). Trimming shortened V by 2 bases and J by 4 bases, and 9 bases separated the two germline ends. This CDR3 spans 14 amino acids. CDR1 and CDR2 from the germline V gene are MNHEY and SVGAGI. This CDR3 reads CASSYRGRNQPQHF. For the CDR3, the DNA is TGTGCCAGCAGTTACAGGGGCAGAAATCAGCCCCAGCATTTT.

This clone is a singleton in its sample. The chain employs TRBV4-2 and TRBJ1-5, with TRBD1 matching 10 bases. This CDR3 contains 14 residues. Germline lookup yields CDR1 LGHNA and CDR2 YNFKEQ. The V gene end was trimmed by 7 bases and the J gene end by 5 bases; junction bases not matched to a gene: 5. CDR3 nucleotides: TGTGCCAGCAACTACGGGACAGGGGATCAGCCCCAGCATTTT. Its translation is CASNYGTGDQPQHF.

In its sample, this clone was seen once. This specimen includes other DNA sequences encoding the same CDR3. The chain joins TRBV9 to TRBJ2-7; 8 nucleotides agree with TRBD2. This CDR3 has 13 residues. Germline V gene lookup returns CDR1 SGDLS and CDR2 YYNGEE. The J segment lost 3 bases and the V segment lost 3 bases, leaving 2 bases of the junction unmatched. CDR3 amino acids: CASSGTSSYEQYF. The CDR3 bases are TGTGCCAGCAGCGGGACTAGCAGCTACGAGCAGTACTTC.